This T cell receptor (beta chain) emerged from a study of OX40 agonist ivuxolimab in advanced cancers. The repertoire was sequenced with immunoSEQ multiplex PCR; TCRdb's copy has only in-frame clones and lacks some. The data show about 50,000 clones, with roughly nine tenths seen just once and over 5% held by the top ten. V was clipped by 2 bases and J by 1 base; unmatched bases: 2. CDR1 and CDR2 (germline): SGDLS, YYNGEE. The CDR3 spans 15 residues. Material: CD4+ or CD8+ T cells sorted from blood, obtained in a trial of the OX40 agonist ivuxolimab. The source of this sequence is an adult with an advanced solid tumor such as melanoma, head and neck, liver or kidney cancer. This rearrangement joins TRBV9 to TRBJ2-1; the match to TRBD2 covers 8 bases. CDR3 residues: CASSVGGDSYNEQFF. CDR3 DNA: TGTGCCAGCAGCGTCGGGGGGGATTCCTACAATGAGCAGTTCTTC.